The sequence of this T cell receptor (beta chain) was determined in a study of T cell responses to AZD1222 COVID-19 vaccine. Study-wide results and limits: Clonal diversity may have been underestimated, and the donors were mostly white British, with more females than males. Baseline seropositivity occurred in only a handful of AZD1222 recipients.

TCRdb's copy holds only in-frame clones and misses some; the assay was immunoSEQ multiplex PCR. This repertoire shows 90,000 to 95,000 clones, around 90% found once; its top ten account for roughly 7.5%. This clone was seen once. Its cognate antigen is unknown. The sample here was peripheral blood, taken on day 0 of AZD1222 vaccination. The origin of this receptor is an adult in good health.

The CDR3 loop reads CAWSVGTLEYEKLFF. The CDR3 nucleotides are TGTGCCTGGAGTGTAGGGACACTTGAGTATGAAAAACTGTTTTTT. The J gene is TRBJ1-4, the V gene TRBV30, with D possibly being TRBD1 (6 bases). Germline CDR1 GTSNPN, CDR2 SVGIG (reference sequence). Deletions cut 0 bases from V and 6 bases from J, with 14 bases between. The CDR3 extends over 15 amino acids.